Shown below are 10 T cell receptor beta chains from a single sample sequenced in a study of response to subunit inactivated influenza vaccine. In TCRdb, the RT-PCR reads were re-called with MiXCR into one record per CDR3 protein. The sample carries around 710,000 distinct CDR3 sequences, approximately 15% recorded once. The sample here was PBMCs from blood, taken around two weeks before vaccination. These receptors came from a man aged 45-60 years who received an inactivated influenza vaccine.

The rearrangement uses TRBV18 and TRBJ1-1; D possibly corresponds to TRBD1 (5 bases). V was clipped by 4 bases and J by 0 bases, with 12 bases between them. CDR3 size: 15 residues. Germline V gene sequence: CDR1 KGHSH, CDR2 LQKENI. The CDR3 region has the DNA TGTGCCAGCTCACAGGGGACGGACATGAACACTGAAGCTTTCTTT. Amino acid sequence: CASSQGTDMNTEAFF.

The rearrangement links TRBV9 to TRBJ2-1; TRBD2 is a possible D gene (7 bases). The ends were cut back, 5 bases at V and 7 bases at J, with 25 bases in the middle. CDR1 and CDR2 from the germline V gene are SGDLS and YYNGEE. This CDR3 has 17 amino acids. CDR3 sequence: CASSEGGIGPLGNEQFF. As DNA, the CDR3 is TGTGCCAGCAGTGAGGGGGGGATAGGGCCTTTAGGGAATGAGCAGTTCTTC. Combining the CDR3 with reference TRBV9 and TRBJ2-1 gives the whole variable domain DSGVTQTPKHLITATGQRVTLRCSPRSGDLSVYWYQQSLDQGLQFLIQYYNGEERAKGNILERFSAQQFPDLHSELNLSSLELGDSALYFCASSEGGIGPLGNEQFFGPGTRLTVL.

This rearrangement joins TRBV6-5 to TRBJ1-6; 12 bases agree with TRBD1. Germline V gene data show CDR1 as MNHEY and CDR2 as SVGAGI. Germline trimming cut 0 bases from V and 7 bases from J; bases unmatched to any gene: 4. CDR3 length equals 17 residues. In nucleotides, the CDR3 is TGTGCCAGCAGTTACTCTCCCGGGACAGGGGGCAATTCACCCCTCCACTTT. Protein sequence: CASSYSPGTGGNSPLHF.

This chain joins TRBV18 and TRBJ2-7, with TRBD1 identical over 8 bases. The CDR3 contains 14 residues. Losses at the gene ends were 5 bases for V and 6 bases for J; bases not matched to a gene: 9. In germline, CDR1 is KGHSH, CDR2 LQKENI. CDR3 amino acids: CASSSQDRVGEQYF. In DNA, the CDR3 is TGTGCCAGCTCATCGCAGGACAGGGTGGGCGAGCAGTACTTC.

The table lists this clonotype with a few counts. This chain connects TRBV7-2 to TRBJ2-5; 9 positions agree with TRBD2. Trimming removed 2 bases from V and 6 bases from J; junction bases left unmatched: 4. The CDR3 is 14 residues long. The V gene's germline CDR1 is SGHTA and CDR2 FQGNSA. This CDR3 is CASSLLAGAQTQYF. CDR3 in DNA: TGTGCCAGCAGCTTATTAGCGGGGGCACAGACCCAGTACTTC.

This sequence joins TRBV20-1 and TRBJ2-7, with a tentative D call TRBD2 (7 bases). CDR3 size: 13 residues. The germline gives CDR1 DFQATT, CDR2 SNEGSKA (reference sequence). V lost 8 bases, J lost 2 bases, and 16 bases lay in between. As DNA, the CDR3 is TGCAGTCCACGGGGGGCCGTGACCTACGAGCAGTACTTC. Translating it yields CSPRGAVTYEQYF.

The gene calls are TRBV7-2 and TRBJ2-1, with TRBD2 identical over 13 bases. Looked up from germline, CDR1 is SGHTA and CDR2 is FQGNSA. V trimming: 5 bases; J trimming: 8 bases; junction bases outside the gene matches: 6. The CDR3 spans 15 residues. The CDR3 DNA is TGTGCCAGCAGCCGGACTAGCGGGGGTAGCTATGAGCAGTTCTTC. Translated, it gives CASSRTSGGSYEQFF.

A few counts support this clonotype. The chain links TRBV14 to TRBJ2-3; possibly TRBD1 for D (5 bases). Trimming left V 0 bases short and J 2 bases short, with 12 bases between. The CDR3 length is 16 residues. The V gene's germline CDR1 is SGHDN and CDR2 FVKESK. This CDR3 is CASSQDQGLFTDTQYF. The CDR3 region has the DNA TGTGCCAGCAGCCAAGATCAGGGTCTATTCACAGATACGCAGTATTTT.

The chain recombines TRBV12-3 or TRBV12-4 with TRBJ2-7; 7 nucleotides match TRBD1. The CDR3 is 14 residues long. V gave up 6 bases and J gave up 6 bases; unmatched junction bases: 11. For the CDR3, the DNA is TGTGCCAGCAGCTTCTCAGGGGGTCGGGGCGAGCAGTACTTC. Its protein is CASSFSGGRGEQYF.

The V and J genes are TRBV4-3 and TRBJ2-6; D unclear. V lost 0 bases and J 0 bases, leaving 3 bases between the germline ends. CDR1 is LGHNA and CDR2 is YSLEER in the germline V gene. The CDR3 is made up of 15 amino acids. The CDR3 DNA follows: TGCGCCAGCAGCCAAGAGTTCTCTGGGGCCAACGTCCTGACTTTC. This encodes CASSQEFSGANVLTF.